This TCR beta chain was captured by sequencing in a study of blood T cell repertoires in COVID-19. Here immunoSEQ multiplex PCR was the method, and the copy in TCRdb shows in-frame clones only, minus some. The data show about 320,000 clones, more than 90% seen once. Looked up from germline, CDR1 is SGHNT and CDR2 is YYREEE (reference sequence). The CDR3 has 15 residues. Trimming cost V 0 bases and J 1 base, with 10 bases left between them. This TCR was sampled from a woman in her 30s who had been exposed to COVID-19. J is TRBJ2-5 and V is TRBV5-4; D is perhaps TRBD2 (5 bases). Sequencing input: PBMCs or T cells enriched from blood (not recorded which). CDR3: CASSLAGGTQETQYF. The CDR3 coding sequence is TGTGCCAGCAGCTTGGCCGGAGGAACCCAAGAGACCCAGTACTTC.